These T cell receptor beta chains were read from a single sample in a study of cytomegalovirus exposure and HLA in healthy donors. Here immunoSEQ multiplex PCR was the method, and the copy in TCRdb shows in-frame clones only, minus some. Among some 150,000 clones, 80% were seen once, and the ten largest hold approximately 4.8%. The sample taken for sequencing was PBMCs. Receptor source: a man aged 30-40 years in good health and CMV-seronegative. CDR3s include the opening cysteine and the closing phenylalanine or tryptophan. The D gene is left open where the match is weak. Clone size appears in some rows only: once, few, many, or a class for an expanded clone.

TGTGCCAGCAGCTGGATCCGATCGGACAGGGTAAACACAGATACGCAGTATTTT	CASSWIRSDRVNTDTQYF	TRBV5-5	TRBJ2-3	TRBD1	.
TGTGCCAGCAGGCGACTTGGACATATCTCCTACGAGCAGTACTTC	CASRRLGHISYEQYF	TRBV6-5	TRBJ2-7	.	.
TGTGCCAGCTCACCACCAAACAGGGACAAACTCTATGGCTACACCTTC	CASSPPNRDKLYGYTF	TRBV18	TRBJ1-2	.	.
TGTGCCAGCAGTTTAAGGCAGGCTCCGCGGGGGGGCATATATTTT	CASSLRQAPRGGIYF	TRBV28	TRBJ1-3	.	.
TGCGCCAGCAGCTTGAGGGGGGGCCCCAACGAGCAGTACTTC	CASSLRGGPNEQYF	TRBV5-1	TRBJ2-7	.	.
TGTGCCAGCAGTTGGGCCGAGGTGGGGCGCCGGGGCTACACCTTC	CASSWAEVGRRGYTF	TRBV28	TRBJ1-2	.	.
TGTGCCAGTGGGACAGTTAGCAATCAGCCCCAGCATTTT	CASGTVSNQPQHF	TRBV28	TRBJ1-5	TRBD1	few
TGTGCCTGGAGTCTAAGGTTGGGGGGGCGTTTCAATGAGCAGTTCTTC	CAWSLRLGGRFNEQFF	TRBV30	TRBJ2-1	.	.
TGTGCCAGCAGTGAATATCTAGATGAGCAGTTCTTC	CASSEYLDEQFF	TRBV25-1	TRBJ2-1	.	few
TGTGCCAGCAGTGAAGGGGGCGGTCAGGCCGAGCAGTACTTC	CASSEGGGQAEQYF	TRBV6-4	TRBJ2-7	TRBD1	.
TGTGCCGGCAGTTTAAGGACAGGGAGCAATCAGCCCCAGCATTTT	CAGSLRTGSNQPQHF	TRBV28	TRBJ1-5	TRBD1	.
TGTGCCAGCAGCATCTATTCAGGGGGCAAAAGGAATGAGCAGTTCTTC	CASSIYSGGKRNEQFF	TRBV7-2	TRBJ2-1	TRBD1	.
TGTGCCAGCAGTTTGACAGGGGTCTACGAGCAGTACTTC	CASSLTGVYEQYF	TRBV27	TRBJ2-7	TRBD1	.
TGTGCCAGCAGCTTAGCGGACAGGGTGCGAGGAAACACCATATATTTT	CASSLADRVRGNTIYF	TRBV7-2	TRBJ1-3	TRBD1	.
TGTGCCAGCACCGGGGATGGCACAGATACGCAGTATTTT	CASTGDGTDTQYF	TRBV28	TRBJ2-3	.	once
TGTGCCAGCAGTTTGTCCCGGGAGCCCGCAGATACGCAGTATTTT	CASSLSREPADTQYF	TRBV27	TRBJ2-3	.	.
TGTGCCAGTTCGGTGGGAGTCGGGAACGAGCAGTACTTC	CASSVGVGNEQYF	TRBV28	TRBJ2-7	.	.
TGCAGCGCCAGGGGACTAGCGGAACACCAAGAGACCCAGTACTTC	CSARGLAEHQETQYF	TRBV29-1	TRBJ2-5	TRBD2	few
TGCGCCAGCAGCTTGGGGTCGACTAGCGGTCTGAACGAGCAGTACTTC	CASSLGSTSGLNEQYF	TRBV5-1	TRBJ2-7	TRBD2	few
TGTGCCAGCAGCATGACTAGCGGGATGGCCGAGCAGTACTTC	CASSMTSGMAEQYF	TRBV9	TRBJ2-7	TRBD2	.
TGTGCCAGCAGTGAAACCACTGTCTATGGCTACACCTTC	CASSETTVYGYTF	TRBV25-1	TRBJ1-2	.	.
TGTGCCAGCAGTGGACAGGGGCGTGTAGAGACCCAGTACTTC	CASSGQGRVETQYF	TRBV2	TRBJ2-5	TRBD1	.
TGTGCCAGCAGCTTTTCGGGAGAGACCCAGTACTTC	CASSFSGETQYF	TRBV7-6	TRBJ2-5	.	.
TGTGCCAGCAGTGAAGCGGGCAGCGGCTATGGCTACACCTTC	CASSEAGSGYGYTF	TRBV2	TRBJ1-2	.	.
TGTGCCAGCAGTCAGGGGGCCATCTACGAGCAGTACTTC	CASSQGAIYEQYF	TRBV28	TRBJ2-7	TRBD1	.
TGTGCCAGCAGCTTAGACGGGACACCAGACACCGGGGAGCTGTTTTTT	CASSLDGTPDTGELFF	TRBV11-3	TRBJ2-2	.	.
TGTGCCAGCAGCTTAGGAAGCGGTACCACCTACGAGCAGTACTTC	CASSLGSGTTYEQYF	TRBV11-2	TRBJ2-7	.	.
TGTGCCTGGAGCGGGACTAGCGGATGGGGCGATGAGCAGTTCTTC	CAWSGTSGWGDEQFF	TRBV30	TRBJ2-1	TRBD2	.
TGCAGCGTGACCGAGACGGGCTATGGCTACACCTTC	CSVTETGYGYTF	TRBV29-1	TRBJ1-2	.	.
TGTGCCAGCAGATCCGCCCCTAGCTCTGGAAACACCATATATTTT	CASRSAPSSGNTIYF	TRBV28	TRBJ1-3	.	.
TGTGCCAGCAGGGGGGACAGCTCCTACGAGCAGTACTTC	CASRGDSSYEQYF	TRBV2	TRBJ2-7	TRBD1	once
TGTGCCTGGTCCACTAGCGCGCTTTACAATGAGCAGTTCTTC	CAWSTSALYNEQFF	TRBV30	TRBJ2-1	TRBD2	few
TGTGCCAGCAGCACCGCGGCGGGACAGGGGGGAAGTGGCTACACCTTC	CASSTAAGQGGSGYTF	TRBV7-9	TRBJ1-2	TRBD1	.
TGTGCCAGCAGTCTCACGACAGGGGGGACCTACGAGCAGTACTTC	CASSLTTGGTYEQYF	TRBV28	TRBJ2-7	TRBD1	.
TGCGCCAGCAGCTTGATCCGGTCCAATGAGCAGTTCTTC	CASSLIRSNEQFF	TRBV5-1	TRBJ2-1	.	.
TGTGCCAGCTCACCTGGTCCGGATGGCTACACCTTC	CASSPGPDGYTF	TRBV18	TRBJ1-2	.	.
TGTGCCAGCAGTTTATCGCCCCCAGAGGGTGGAACCAAAAACATTCAGTACTTC	CASSLSPPEGGTKNIQYF	TRBV27	TRBJ2-4	.	.
TGTGCCAGCAGCTCACATTCAGGGGATGATTCTGAAGCTTTCTTT	CASSSHSGDDSEAFF	TRBV7-3	TRBJ1-1	.	.
TGTGCCAGTAGTACCAGGACAGGCAACTACGAGCAGTACTTC	CASSTRTGNYEQYF	TRBV19	TRBJ2-7	TRBD1	.
TGTGCCAGCAGCCGCGGGGGGCAAGAGACCCAGTACTTC	CASSRGGQETQYF	TRBV11-1	TRBJ2-5	TRBD2	.
TGTGCCAGCAACGACAGGGGCCGCGGGAATGAGCAGTTCTTC	CASNDRGRGNEQFF	TRBV9	TRBJ2-1	TRBD1	.
TGTGCCTGGAGTGTAACCGGGAACACCGGGGAGCTGTTTTTT	CAWSVTGNTGELFF	TRBV30	TRBJ2-2	.	few
TGTGCCTGGAGTGTGGAGGGGAATCAGCCCCAGCATTTT	CAWSVEGNQPQHF	TRBV30	TRBJ1-5	.	.
TGTGCCAGCTCAAACACGGGATCCGAGCAGTTCTTC	CASSNTGSEQFF	TRBV18	TRBJ2-1	.	.
TGTGCCAGTAGTATAGTTGACAGGGGTTTTAGTGAGCAGTTCTTC	CASSIVDRGFSEQFF	TRBV19	TRBJ2-1	TRBD1	once
TGTGCCAGCAGTCCGGGGTTAGGGACTGAAGCTTTCTTT	CASSPGLGTEAFF	TRBV6-4	TRBJ1-1	.	.
TGTGCCAGTAGTATATGGAGGGGACCCTATGGCTACACCTTC	CASSIWRGPYGYTF	TRBV19	TRBJ1-2	.	.
TGCGCCAGCAGCCACCTAACCAACGTGCCAGGCTATGGCTACACCTTC	CASSHLTNVPGYGYTF	TRBV4-1	TRBJ1-2	.	.
TGTGCCAGCAGTTCGCAGGGGGCGCTTGGAAACACCATATATTTT	CASSSQGALGNTIYF	TRBV28	TRBJ1-3	TRBD1	few
TGTGCCAGCAGCTTGGGGGGGGGAGGCGAGCAGTACTTC	CASSLGGGGEQYF	TRBV7-9	TRBJ2-7	TRBD2	.
TGTGCCAGCAGACATATCGGGGTTTCACCCCTCCACTTT	CASRHIGVSPLHF	TRBV27	TRBJ1-6	.	few